Sequencing of this TCR beta chain was carried out in a study of blood T cell repertoires in COVID-19. Recruits, aged roughly 18 to 95 years, lived in some 25 US areas. The ends were cut back, 0 bases at V and 2 bases at J, with 12 bases in the middle. Germline CDR1 and CDR2: SGDLS and YYNGEE. The CDR3 consists of 16 residues. TCRdb keeps only in-frame clones here, not all; method: immunoSEQ multiplex PCR. The sample carries 150,000 or so clones, around 82% recorded once. This TCR derives from a woman aged 45-65 years who had recovered from COVID-19. The chain recombines TRBV9 with TRBJ1-3; D gene uncertain. The material sequenced was PBMCs or T cells enriched from blood (not recorded which). The CDR3 DNA sequence: TGTGCCAGCAGCGTAGGACGAGGCGGCGCTGGAAACACCATATATTTT. As protein: CASSVGRGGAGNTIYF.